This T cell receptor beta chain was sequenced in a study of blood T cells in healthy people across ages. Notes on the study in general: Greater diversity and more naive CD4+ cells were seen in long-lived donors than in aged donors.

Trimming took off 7 bases at V and 5 bases at J, with 14 bases between the two ends. The CDR3 covers 13 residues. The authors ran a second PCR of about 7 to 11 cycles using a sample-barcoded 5' primer and a J-beta primer mix. MiXCR, run by TCRdb on the 5' RACE reads, gives a single entry per CDR3 protein. The data show hundreds of thousands of distinct CDR3 sequences, around 62% seen once. This clonotype was counted between two and nine times. Its antigen is still unknown. Sequenced: blood. The sequence derives from a man between 25 and 39 years old in good health. The chain links TRBV12-3 or TRBV12-4 to TRBJ1-2, with D unresolved. DNA for the CDR3: TGTGCCAGCAACAGCCCTGGAAAGTATGGCTACACCTTC. This gives the protein CASNSPGKYGYTF.